This T cell receptor beta chain was recorded in a study of shared clonotypes between healthy human individuals. The germline gives CDR1 ENHRY, CDR2 SYGVKD. The CDR3 extends over 22 amino acids. Trimming took off 5 bases at V and 2 bases at J, with 35 bases between the two ends. Clones were sequenced by immunoSEQ multiplex PCR, and TCRdb holds only the in-frame ones, with some missing. The data contain over a million clones, around 97% of them seen just once; the ten biggest clones take up roughly 1.1%. Free of recent acute infections or vaccinations, the donors were healthy HIV-negative adults. This clonotype was sampled from a man between 25 and 39 years old in good health. The specimen was naive CD4+ T cells sorted from blood. The subset denotes: CD45RA+ positively selected. V usage is TRBV10-3 and J usage is TRBJ2-3, with D maybe TRBD2 (8 bases). The CDR3 reads CAISFPPGSLAGQRTNTDTQYF. As DNA, the CDR3 is TGTGCCATCAGTTTCCCGCCCGGTTCGTTAGCGGGACAGAGAACCAACACAGATACGCAGTATTTT.